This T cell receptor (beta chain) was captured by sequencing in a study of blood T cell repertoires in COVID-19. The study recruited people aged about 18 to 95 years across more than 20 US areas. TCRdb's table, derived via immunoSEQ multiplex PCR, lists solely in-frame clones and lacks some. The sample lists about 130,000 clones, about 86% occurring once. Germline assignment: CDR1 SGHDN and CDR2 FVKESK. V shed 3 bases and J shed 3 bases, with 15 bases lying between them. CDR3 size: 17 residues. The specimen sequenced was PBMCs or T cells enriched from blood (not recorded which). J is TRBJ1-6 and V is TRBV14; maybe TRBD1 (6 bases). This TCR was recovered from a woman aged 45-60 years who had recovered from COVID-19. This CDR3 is CASSQVGGAFYNSPLHF. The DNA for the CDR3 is TGTGCCAGCAGCCAGGTCGGGGGGGCCTTCTATAATTCACCCCTCCACTTT.